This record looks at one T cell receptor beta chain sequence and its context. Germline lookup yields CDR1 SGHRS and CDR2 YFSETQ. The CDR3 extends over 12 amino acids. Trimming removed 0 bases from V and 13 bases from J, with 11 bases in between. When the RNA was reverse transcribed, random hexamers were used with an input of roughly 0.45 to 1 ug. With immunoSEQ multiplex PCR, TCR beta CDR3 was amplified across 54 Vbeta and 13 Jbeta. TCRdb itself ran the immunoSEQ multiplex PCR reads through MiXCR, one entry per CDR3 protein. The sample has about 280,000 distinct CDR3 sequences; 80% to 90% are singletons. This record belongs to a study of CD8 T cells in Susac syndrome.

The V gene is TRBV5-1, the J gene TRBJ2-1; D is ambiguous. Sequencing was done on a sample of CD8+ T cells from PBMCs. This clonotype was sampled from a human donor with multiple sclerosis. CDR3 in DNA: TGCGCCAGCAGCTTGGCCAAGGGCTATCAGTTCTTC. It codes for CASSLAKGYQFF.